The sample holds a few counts of the clone carrying this T cell receptor beta chain. Preparation of the TCRbeta library used unique molecular identifiers. TCRdb reanalysed the PCR reads using MiXCR and keeps one entry per CDR3 protein. This repertoire shows around 490,000 distinct CDR3 sequences, 10% to 12% found once; its top ten account for around 15%. The entry originates in a study of T-cell reconstitution after alpha-beta-depleted transplantation in children. This CDR3 has 14 residues. V was pared by 3 bases and J by 14 bases, with 10 bases of the junction left unmatched. Specimen: PBMCs, mostly from graft donor cells, collected 180 days after TCRalphabeta/CD19-depleted stem cell transplant. The source of this sequence is a female patient aged 2-9 years who had a stem cell transplant for aplastic anemia, so the T cells may come from the graft donor. This sequence joins TRBV12-3 or TRBV12-4 and TRBJ2-1; 10 bases line up with TRBD2. The CDR3: CASSFELAGDPEFF. The CDR3 DNA sequence: TGTGCCAGCAGTTTTGAGCTAGCGGGAGATCCTGAGTTCTTC.